Each of the 8 T cell receptor beta chains below was sequenced from the same sample in a study of vaccination effects on CD4 cells after COVID-19. These receptors have no known antigen. Pools of viral peptides were used by the ViraFEST assay to expand antigen-specific CD4+ T cells ahead of sequencing. Isolating CD4+ T cells followed less than 12 days of culture. Each participant received a vaccine that was either BNT162b2 or mRNA-1273, given as two doses. Here immunoSEQ multiplex PCR was the method, and the copy in TCRdb shows in-frame clones only, minus some. The sample has about 72,000 clones, approximately 80% seen once. The source material was CD4+ T cells from PBMCs cultured with HCoV-229E spike peptides, sampled after COVID-19 vaccination. These receptors originate from a human donor who received a COVID-19 vaccine.

This clone showed up just a few times. The gene calls are TRBV2 and TRBJ2-1; 7 bases are a match to TRBD1. The CDR3 sequence is 14 residues long. The V and J ends lost 4 bases and 4 bases, in that order; junction bases with no gene match: 4. CDR1 is SNHLY and CDR2 is FYNNEI in the germline V gene. In DNA form, the CDR3 reads TGTGCCAGCAGTGTAGGGGGCAGGTACAATGAGCAGTTCTTC. This sequence encodes CASSVGGRYNEQFF.

The chain couples TRBV6-1 to TRBJ1-4; D is unclear. The CDR3 contains 13 residues. V was pared by 3 bases and J by 13 bases, with 15 bases between. The germline gives CDR1 MNHNS, CDR2 SASEGT. The CDR3 region is CASSDPRGPRLFF. As DNA, the CDR3 is TGTGCCAGCAGTGATCCCCGAGGGCCCCGACTGTTTTTT.

CDR3 amino acids: CASSILGGPGLAGQYF. The CDR3 bases are TGTGCCAGTAGTATTCTCGGTGGCCCCGGACTAGCGGGACAGTATTTT. This chain uses TRBV19 with TRBJ2-3; 12 bases match TRBD2. The CDR3 sequence is 16 residues long. V gave up 3 bases and J gave up 12 bases; unmatched junction bases: 13. The germline CDR1 and CDR2 sequences are LNHDA and SQIVND (reference sequence).

The chain is built from TRBV7-9 and TRBJ2-2; weak D call: TRBD1 (5 bases). From germline, CDR1 is SEHNR and CDR2 FQNEAQ (reference sequence). Trimming left V 1 base short and J 6 bases short, with 9 bases between. The CDR3 runs to 14 residues. Here the CDR3 reads CASSLERQSGELFF. The CDR3 coding sequence is TGTGCCAGCAGCTTAGAGCGACAGTCCGGGGAGCTGTTTTTT.

In its sample, this clone was seen once. This chain connects TRBV5-1 to TRBJ2-2, with TRBD1 matching over 11 bases. V lost 0 bases and J lost 4; bases outside the gene matches: 5. This CDR3 has 17 residues. From germline, CDR1 is SGHRS and CDR2 YFSETQ. The CDR3: CASSLDGQGASTGELFF. CDR3 DNA sequence: TGCGCCAGCAGCTTGGACGGACAGGGGGCGAGCACCGGGGAGCTGTTTTTT.

This clone was seen only once. The chain recombines TRBV3-1 (or the pseudogene TRBV3-2) with TRBJ1-5; D is possibly TRBD1 (5 bases). The germline gives CDR1 LGHDT, CDR2 YNNKEL (reference sequence). Trimming took 4 bases from V and 5 from J, leaving 9 bases between them. The CDR3 has 13 amino acids. The CDR3 reads CASSRDRYQPQHF. The CDR3 coding sequence is TGTGCCAGCAGCCGAGACAGATATCAGCCCCAGCATTTT.

The rearrangement joins TRBV11-2 to TRBJ2-2; 7 bases align to TRBD1. J was trimmed by 4 bases and V by 5 bases; bases with no gene match: 10. This CDR3 is 16 amino acids long. Germline V lookup: CDR1 SGHAT, CDR2 FQNNGV. Here the CDR3 DNA reads TGTGCCAGCAGCGCTCAAACAGGGGTGGGCACCGGGGAGCTGTTTTTT. Translating gives CASSAQTGVGTGELFF.

The chain joins TRBV7-9 to TRBJ2-7; 12 positions agree with TRBD2. V trimming: 5 bases; J trimming: 2 bases; junction bases outside the gene matches: 4. The CDR3 is 15 amino acids. The germline CDR1 and CDR2 sequences are SEHNR and FQNEAQ (reference sequence). This chain's CDR3 is CASSPGLAGPYEQYV. The CDR3 DNA reads TGTGCCAGCAGCCCCGGACTAGCGGGGCCCTACGAGCAGTACGTC.